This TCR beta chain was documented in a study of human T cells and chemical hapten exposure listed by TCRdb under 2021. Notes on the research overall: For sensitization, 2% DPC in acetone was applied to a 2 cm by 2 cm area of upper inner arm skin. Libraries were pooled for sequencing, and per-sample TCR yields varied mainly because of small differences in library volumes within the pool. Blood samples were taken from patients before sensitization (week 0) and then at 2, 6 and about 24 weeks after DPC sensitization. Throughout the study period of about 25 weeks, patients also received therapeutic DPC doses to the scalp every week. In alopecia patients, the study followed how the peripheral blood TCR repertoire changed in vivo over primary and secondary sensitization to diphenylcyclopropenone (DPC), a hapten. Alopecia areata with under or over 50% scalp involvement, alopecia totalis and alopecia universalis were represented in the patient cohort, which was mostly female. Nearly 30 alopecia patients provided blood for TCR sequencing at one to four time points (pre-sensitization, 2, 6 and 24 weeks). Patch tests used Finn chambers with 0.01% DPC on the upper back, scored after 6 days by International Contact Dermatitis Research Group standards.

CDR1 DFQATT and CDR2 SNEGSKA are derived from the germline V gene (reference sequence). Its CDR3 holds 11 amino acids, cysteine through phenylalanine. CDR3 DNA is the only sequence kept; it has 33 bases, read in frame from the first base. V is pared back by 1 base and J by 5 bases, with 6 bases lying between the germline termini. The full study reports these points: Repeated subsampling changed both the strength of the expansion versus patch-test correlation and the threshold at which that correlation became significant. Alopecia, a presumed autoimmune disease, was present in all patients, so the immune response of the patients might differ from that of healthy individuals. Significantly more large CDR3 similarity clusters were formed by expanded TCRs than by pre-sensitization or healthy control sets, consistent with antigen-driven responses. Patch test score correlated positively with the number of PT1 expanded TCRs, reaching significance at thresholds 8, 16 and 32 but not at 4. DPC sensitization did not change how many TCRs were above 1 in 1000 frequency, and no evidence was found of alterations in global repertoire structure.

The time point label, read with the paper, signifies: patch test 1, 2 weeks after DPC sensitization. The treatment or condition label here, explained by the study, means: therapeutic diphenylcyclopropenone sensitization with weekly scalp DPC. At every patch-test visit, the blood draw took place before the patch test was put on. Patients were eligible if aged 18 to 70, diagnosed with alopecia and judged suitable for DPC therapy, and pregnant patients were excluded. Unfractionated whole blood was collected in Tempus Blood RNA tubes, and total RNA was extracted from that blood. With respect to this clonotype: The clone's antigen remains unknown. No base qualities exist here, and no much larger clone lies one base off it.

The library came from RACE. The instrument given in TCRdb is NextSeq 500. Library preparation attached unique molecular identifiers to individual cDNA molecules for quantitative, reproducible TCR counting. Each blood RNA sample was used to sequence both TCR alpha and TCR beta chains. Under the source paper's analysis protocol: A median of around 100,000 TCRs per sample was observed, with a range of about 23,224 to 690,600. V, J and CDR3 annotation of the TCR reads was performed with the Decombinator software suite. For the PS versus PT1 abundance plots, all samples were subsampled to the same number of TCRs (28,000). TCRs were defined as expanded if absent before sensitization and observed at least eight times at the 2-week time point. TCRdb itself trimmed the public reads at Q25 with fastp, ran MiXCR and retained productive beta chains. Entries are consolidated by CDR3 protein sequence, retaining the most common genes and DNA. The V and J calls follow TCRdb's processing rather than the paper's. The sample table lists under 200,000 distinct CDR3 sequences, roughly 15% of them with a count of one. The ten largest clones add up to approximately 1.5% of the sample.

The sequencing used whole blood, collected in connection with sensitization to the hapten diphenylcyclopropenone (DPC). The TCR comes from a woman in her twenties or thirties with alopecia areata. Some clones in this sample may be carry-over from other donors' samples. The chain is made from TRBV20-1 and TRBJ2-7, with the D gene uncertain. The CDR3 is CSARVRDEQYF. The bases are TGCAGTGCTAGAGTAAGGGACGAGCAGTACTTC.